This TCR beta chain is drawn from a study of cytomegalovirus exposure and HLA in healthy donors. In the study overall: An early release of data contained 70 million to 95 million unique TCRs, which came from HLA-typed donors. For the roughly 370 genotyped donors, approximately 83% fell within the Caucasian-associated ancestry cluster.

With 60 Vbeta and 13 Jbeta primers, the PCR was carried out. Original handling: Unique TCR beta chains numbered around 80 million in a later analysis, with roughly 10 million shared. The repertoire was sequenced with immunoSEQ multiplex PCR; TCRdb's copy has only in-frame clones and lacks some. That table is the source of V, J and clone size, and D and trimming were worked out from the DNA. The sample carries fewer than 100,000 clones, 60% to 80% recorded once. About this clone itself: As yet, its antigen is unknown.

The ends were cut back, 0 bases at V and 6 bases at J, with 13 bases in the middle. Germline values: CDR1 MNHEY, CDR2 SVGAGI. This CDR3 region has 15 residues. The study's findings and limits: Cytomegalovirus association was assigned to about 180 TCR beta chains.

The TCR comes from a female donor in good health and CMV-seronegative. The rearrangement joins TRBV6-5 to TRBJ2-3, with a weak D call TRBD2 (5 bases). Sequencing was carried out using PBMCs. CDR3 sequence reads: CASSYSGYGVDTQYF. Here the CDR3 DNA reads TGTGCCAGCAGTTACTCTGGCTACGGGGTGGATACGCAGTATTTT.